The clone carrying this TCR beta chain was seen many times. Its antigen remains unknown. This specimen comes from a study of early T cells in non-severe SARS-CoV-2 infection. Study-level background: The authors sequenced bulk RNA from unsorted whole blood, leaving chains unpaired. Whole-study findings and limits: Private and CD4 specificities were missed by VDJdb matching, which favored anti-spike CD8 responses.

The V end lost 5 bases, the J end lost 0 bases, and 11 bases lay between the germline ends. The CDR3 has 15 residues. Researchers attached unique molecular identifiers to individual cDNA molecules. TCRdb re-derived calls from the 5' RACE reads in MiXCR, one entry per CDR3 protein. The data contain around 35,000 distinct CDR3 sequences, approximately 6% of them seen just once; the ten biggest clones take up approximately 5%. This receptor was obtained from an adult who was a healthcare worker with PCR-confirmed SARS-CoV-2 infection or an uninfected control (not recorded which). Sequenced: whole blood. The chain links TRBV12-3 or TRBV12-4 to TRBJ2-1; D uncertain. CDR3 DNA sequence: TGTGCCAGCAGTACCTGGCTGAGCTCCTACAATGAGCAGTTCTTC. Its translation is CASSTWLSSYNEQFF.